The sequence of this T cell receptor (delta chain) was determined in a study of gamma-delta T cells after stem cell transplantation (dated by TCRdb to 2016 to 2017). This clone is classified as large (0.1 to 1%). Its binding antigen is unknown. Base qualities are missing; no much larger clone stands one base away. In the same sample, other DNA sequences code for this CDR3. Libraries were prepared through RT-PCR. The sample was run on an Illumina MiSeq. TCRdb reprocessed the public reads with the caller CATT; rows with the same DNA were merged afterwards. Counted in this sample were about 800 delta-chain clones; about a tenth of them appeared once. Of the sample, 59% is held by the ten largest clones. Including the terminal cysteine and phenylalanine, the CDR3 comprises 18 residues. Solely the CDR3 DNA is kept, with 54 bases framed from the first base. From the germline V gene, CDR1 is GEAIGNYY and CDR2 is EKD. A distance of 11 bases separates the germline ends of V and J, which lose 0 bases and 0 bases respectively.

The sample consisted of gamma-delta T cells. The V gene is TRDV2 and the J gene is TRDJ3, with TRDD3 tentatively as D gene (5 bases match). The sequence was obtained from a human donor. It is not recorded whose cells these are; they may come from a transplant donor. The DNA reads TGTGCCTGTGACACCGGAGGGATGTACTCCTGGGACACCCGACAGATGTTTTTC. Its translation is CACDTGGMYSWDTRQMFF.